These 16 T cell receptor beta chains share one sample of origin, sequenced in a study of Ad26.COV2.S vaccination and SARS-CoV-2 variants. The data were produced by immunoSEQ multiplex PCR, yet TCRdb's version contains in-frame clones alone and is incomplete. This sample has under 300,000 clones, with around 88% found just once. Treatment defined: 15 to 20 received Ad26.COV2.S at low or high dose, single or two shots; 5 received placebo; per-sample allocation not given. Day 63 following the first vaccine or placebo injection was when the samples were taken. The sample here was peripheral blood, taken in a trial of Ad26.COV2.S vaccine versus placebo. The receptor set was obtained from a person aged 18-65 years who received the Ad26.COV2.S COVID-19 vaccine or a placebo.

The rearrangement links TRBV7-3 to TRBJ2-3; weak D call: TRBD2 (7 bases). V lost 4 bases and J 1 base, leaving 15 bases between the germline ends. This CDR3 is built from 16 residues. The germline gives CDR1 SGHTA, CDR2 FQGTGA. CDR3 protein: CASSSRGGAGTDTQYF. The CDR3 DNA sequence: TGTGCCAGCAGCTCCCGAGGGGGGGCCGGCACAGATACGCAGTATTTT.

V gene TRBV5-5 combines with J gene TRBJ2-5; D remains unclear. The CDR3 is 14 amino acids. In germline, CDR1 is SGHKS, CDR2 YYEKEE (reference sequence). Deletions cut 4 bases from V and 1 base from J, with 11 bases between. DNA for the CDR3: TGTGCCAGCAGCCCCCCGTGGATCCAAGAGACCCAGTACTTC. Translating it yields CASSPPWIQETQYF.

V gene TRBV7-3 combines with J gene TRBJ1-1; D is unresolved. The CDR3 is 15 amino acids. CDR1 and CDR2 from the germline V gene are SGHTA and FQGTGA. V dropped 5 bases and J dropped 8 bases, with 21 bases sitting between them. The CDR3 DNA follows: TGTGCCAGCAGCCCGTCGGGAGGGATTCGAGCGGAAGCTTTCTTT. Translating it yields CASSPSGGIRAEAFF.

The chain is built from TRBV3-1 (or the pseudogene TRBV3-2) and TRBJ2-7, with 7 bases aligning to TRBD1. Germline loops: CDR1 LGHDT, CDR2 YNNKEL (reference sequence). Losses at the gene ends were 0 bases for V and 4 bases for J; bases not matched to a gene: 6. The CDR3 contains 15 residues. The CDR3 spells CASSQDLDRRYEQYV. The CDR3 region has the DNA TGTGCCAGCAGCCAAGATCTGGACAGGAGATACGAGCAGTACGTC.

The CDR3 DNA sequence: TGTGCCAGCAGCCCCGGGAGGTTTTTCTACGAGCAGTACGTC. This translates into CASSPGRFFYEQYV. The chain carries TRBV27 and TRBJ2-7; 7 bases agree with TRBD2. CDR3 size: 14 residues. The V segment lost 6 bases and the J segment 3 bases; nucleotides outside the gene matches: 8. Germline values: CDR1 MNHEY, CDR2 SMNVEV (reference sequence).

CDR3 bases: TGTGCCAGCTCACCAGAACCTGGGAGGAATGGCTACACCTTC. This codes for CASSPEPGRNGYTF. The chain links TRBV18 to TRBJ1-2, with D unresolved. CDR1 and CDR2 from the germline V gene are KGHSH and LQKENI. This CDR3 spans 14 amino acids. The ends were cut back, 2 bases at V and 6 bases at J, with 13 bases in the middle.

V is TRBV7-2 and J is TRBJ1-1; a weak D match, TRBD1 (5 bases). The germline V gene has CDR1 SGHTA and CDR2 FQGNSA. V lost 1 base and J lost 3, with 12 bases in between. The CDR3 loop spans 15 amino acids. Here the CDR3 reads CASSLVGRGYTEAFF. The CDR3 coding sequence is TGTGCCAGCAGCTTAGTGGGTCGGGGGTACACTGAAGCTTTCTTT.

The chain carries TRBV30 and TRBJ1-2; 12 nucleotides agree with TRBD1. CDR3 length equals 14 residues. The germline V gene encodes CDR1 GTSNPN and CDR2 SVGIG (reference sequence). V was pared by 5 bases and J by 2 bases, with 3 bases of the junction left unmatched. CDR3 nucleotide sequence: TGTGCCTGGGGCGGGACAGGGGGCAACTATGGCTACACCTTC. As protein: CAWGGTGGNYGYTF.

The genes are TRBV5-1 and TRBJ2-1; 12 bases fit TRBD2. The length of the CDR3 is 15 residues. V trimming: 5 bases; J trimming: 2 bases; junction bases outside the gene matches: 2. Germline V gives CDR1 SGHRS, CDR2 YFSETQ. For the CDR3, the DNA is TGCGCCAGCAGTTGGACTAGCGGGGCCTACAATGAGCAGTTCTTC. This translates into CASSWTSGAYNEQFF. The entire variable domain, with the rest obtained from reference TRBV5-1 and TRBJ2-1, is as follows: KAGVTQTPRYLIKTRGQQVTLSCSPISGHRSVSWYQQTPGQGLQFLFEYFSETQRNKGNFPGRFSGRQFSNSRSEMNVSTLELGDSALYLCASSWTSGAYNEQFFGPGTRLTVL.

This clone appeared a single time. The chain has TRBV9 and TRBJ2-2; no clear D gene. Germline loops: CDR1 SGDLS, CDR2 YYNGEE. This CDR3 contains 13 residues. The V gene lost 0 bases and the J gene lost 5 bases, with 5 bases spanning the gap. The CDR3 sequence is CASSVEGTGELFF. The CDR3 DNA reads as TGTGCCAGCAGCGTAGAGGGTACCGGGGAGCTGTTTTTT. Based on the CDR3 plus reference TRBV9 and TRBJ2-2, the full variable domain is DSGVTQTPKHLITATGQRVTLRCSPRSGDLSVYWYQQSLDQGLQFLIQYYNGEERAKGNILERFSAQQFPDLHSELNLSSLELGDSALYFCASSVEGTGELFFGEGSRLTVL.

V usage is TRBV19 and J usage is TRBJ1-2; tentatively, D is TRBD1 (6 bases). The V gene lost 8 bases and the J gene lost 2 bases, with 12 bases spanning the gap. CDR1 is LNHDA and CDR2 is SQIVND in the germline V gene (reference sequence). This CDR3 region has 13 residues. CDR3 DNA sequence: TGTGCCAGTGTTAACAGGGAAAACTATGGCTACACCTTC. Protein product: CASVNRENYGYTF.

V and J are TRBV10-3 and TRBJ1-5, with D maybe TRBD1 (5 bases). In germline, CDR1 is ENHRY, CDR2 SYGVKD. Trimming took 3 bases from V and 1 from J, leaving 10 bases between them. The CDR3 extends over 15 amino acids. The CDR3 loop is CAISEGVGSNQPQHF. In DNA form, the CDR3 reads TGTGCCATCAGTGAAGGGGTGGGGAGCAATCAGCCCCAGCATTTT.

The chain uses TRBV9 and TRBJ2-7; 13 bases are shared with TRBD2. The CDR3 has 17 amino acids. Germline lookup yields CDR1 SGDLS and CDR2 YYNGEE. The trim removed 0 bases at V and 0 bases at J, leaving 3 bases unmatched. The CDR3 DNA follows: TGTGCCAGCAGCGTAGGGACTAGCGGGGGCCCCTCCTACGAGCAGTACTTC. Translation gives CASSVGTSGGPSYEQYF. Complete variable domain (other parts from reference TRBV9 and TRBJ2-7): DSGVTQTPKHLITATGQRVTLRCSPRSGDLSVYWYQQSLDQGLQFLIQYYNGEERAKGNILERFSAQQFPDLHSELNLSSLELGDSALYFCASSVGTSGGPSYEQYFGPGTRLTVT.

The chain recombines TRBV11-2 with TRBJ1-2; 8 positions match TRBD1. The germline V gene encodes CDR1 SGHAT and CDR2 FQNNGV. The CDR3 length is 14 residues. V lost 3 bases to trimming and J lost 4 bases; unmatched junction nucleotides: 4. The CDR3 reads CASSFGQGTYGYTF. The CDR3, as DNA: TGTGCCAGCAGCTTCGGACAGGGAACCTATGGCTACACCTTC.

The V call is TRBV5-1, the J call TRBJ2-2; 14 nucleotides line up with TRBD2. The CDR3 covers 16 residues. Germline V gene lookup returns CDR1 SGHRS and CDR2 YFSETQ. Trimming cost V 3 bases and J 5 bases; bases outside gene matches: 3. CDR3 in DNA: TGCGCCAGCAGCTGGACTAGCGGGAGGAAGACCGGGGAGCTGTTTTTT. Its protein product is CASSWTSGRKTGELFF.

The chain joins TRBV29-1 to TRBJ2-1; 7 bases fit TRBD2. The CDR3 covers 18 residues. V dropped 7 bases and J dropped 0; count of bases not matched to a gene: 18. Germline CDR1 is SQVTM and CDR2 is ANQGSEA. CDR3 DNA sequence: TGCAGCGCCCGGGGAGGGCAGTCCAGCAGTTTCTCCTACAATGAGCAGTTCTTC. Protein: CSARGGQSSSFSYNEQFF.